A single sample gave rise to the 27 T cell receptor beta chains below, sequenced in a study of blood T cell repertoires in COVID-19. Method: immunoSEQ multiplex PCR; TCRdb's copy keeps in-frame clones and lacks some. The sample yields around 200,000 clones, 65% to 85% seen once. The specimen was peripheral blood. These receptors were obtained from a man over 45 with active or convalescent COVID-19.

The rearrangement joins TRBV5-1 to TRBJ2-7; maybe TRBD1 (6 bases). The CDR3 covers 16 residues. Germline-derived CDR1 and CDR2 are SGHRS and YFSETQ. Trimming stripped 0 bases from V and 3 bases from J, with 16 bases between. The CDR3 coding sequence is TGCGCCAGCAGCTTGGTCGGACAGCGAAATAGCTACGAGCAGTACTTC. Its translation is CASSLVGQRNSYEQYF.

The chain has TRBV19 and TRBJ2-2, with D perhaps TRBD1 (5 bases). The V gene's germline CDR1 is LNHDA and CDR2 SQIVND (reference sequence). V was shortened by 6 bases and J by 8 bases, with 16 bases between the two germline ends. The CDR3 is made up of 14 amino acids. CDR3 coding DNA: TGTGCCAGTAGCTCCCAGGGTTGGGCGGGGGAGCTGTTTTTT. Protein product: CASSSQGWAGELFF.

The rearrangement links TRBV2 to TRBJ1-1, with 9 bases fitting TRBD1. The V and J ends lost 1 base and 10 bases, in that order; junction bases with no gene match: 10. The CDR3 consists of 15 residues. Germline V lookup: CDR1 SNHLY, CDR2 FYNNEI. The CDR3 bases are TGTGCCAGCAGTGAAGGCCCTACCGGGACAGGGATAGCTTTCTTT. It yields the protein CASSEGPTGTGIAFF.

The J gene is TRBJ1-5, the V gene TRBV6-5, with D uncertain. V lost 6 bases, J lost 6 bases, and 12 bases lay in between. CDR3 size: 13 residues. Germline-derived CDR1 and CDR2 are MNHEY and SVGAGI. CDR3 region: CASSHRRGQPQHF. The CDR3 DNA follows: TGTGCCAGCAGCCACCGGCGGGGTCAGCCCCAGCATTTT.

The CDR3 nucleotides read TGTGCCAGCAGTTTAGGCCTCACGAGCAATCAGCCCCAGCATTTT. Protein: CASSLGLTSNQPQHF. The rearrangement joins TRBV27 to TRBJ1-5; D gene uncertain. Between the trimmed V and J ends, which lost 2 bases and 1 base, there was a span of 9 bases. CDR1 is MNHEY and CDR2 is SMNVEV in the germline V gene (reference sequence). The CDR3 runs to 15 residues.

V gene TRBV7-9 combines with J gene TRBJ1-4; D is perhaps TRBD1 (6 bases). CDR1 and CDR2 from the germline V gene are SEHNR and FQNEAQ (reference sequence). Between the trimmed V and J ends, which lost 5 bases and 8 bases, there was a span of 18 bases. The CDR3 has 15 residues. CDR3 DNA: TGTGCCAGCAGCGCCCCGGGACATTCGAGCGAAAAACTGTTTTTT. Its translation: CASSAPGHSSEKLFF.

This clone appeared once. The gene calls are TRBV19 and TRBJ2-2; D perhaps matches TRBD1 (7 bases). The CDR3 loop spans 14 amino acids. V was shortened by 7 bases and J by 8 bases, with 17 bases between the two germline ends. Germline CDR1 reads LNHDA; CDR2 reads SQIVND (reference sequence). The CDR3 reads CASIPTGEAGELFF. In DNA, the CDR3 is TGTGCCAGTATTCCTACAGGGGAGGCAGGGGAGCTGTTTTTT.

About this clone: This sample includes further DNA sequences coding for the same CDR3. This chain joins TRBV5-6 and TRBJ1-3; D is unresolved. Germline V gene lookup returns CDR1 SGHDT and CDR2 YYEEEE. This CDR3 has 16 residues. V gave up 0 bases and J gave up 1 base, with 11 bases separating them. The CDR3 sequence is CASSLALPGSGNTIYF. The CDR3 bases are TGTGCCAGCAGCTTGGCACTCCCAGGTTCTGGAAACACCATATATTTT.

V and J are TRBV12-3 or TRBV12-4 and TRBJ1-1; 7 bases match TRBD1. This CDR3 comprises 12 residues. Trimming removed 5 bases from V and 10 bases from J; junction bases left unmatched: 7. This chain's CDR3 is CASSPGGLGAFF. CDR3 DNA: TGTGCCAGCAGTCCAGGGGGTCTAGGAGCTTTCTTT.

This chain links TRBV24-1 with TRBJ2-7; D not resolved. Germline CDR1 reads KGHDR; CDR2 reads SFDVKD. The CDR3 covers 13 residues. The V gene lost 12 bases and the J gene lost 3 bases, with 17 bases spanning the gap. CDR3 in amino acids: CADRSIVGYEQYF. Written as DNA, the CDR3 is TGTGCCGATAGAAGCATTGTTGGCTACGAGCAGTACTTC.

V is TRBV5-8 and J is TRBJ1-1, with D unresolved. The CDR3 loop spans 12 amino acids. V lost 2 bases and J lost 5, with 7 bases in between. CDR1 SGHTS and CDR2 YDEGEE come from the germline V gene. The CDR3 spells CASSFGRTEAFF. In nucleotides, the CDR3 is TGTGCCAGCAGCTTTGGGAGGACTGAAGCTTTCTTT.

V and J are TRBV28 and TRBJ1-5, with D maybe TRBD1 (5 bases). CDR1 and CDR2 (germline): MDHEN, SYDVKM. The V end was cut by 3 bases, the J end by 6 bases, with 21 bases between. The CDR3 sequence is 17 residues long. CDR3 loop: CASSFRADLWGGQPQHF. In DNA form, the CDR3 reads TGTGCCAGCAGTTTTCGGGCAGACTTATGGGGGGGTCAGCCCCAGCATTTT.

The CDR3 is CASSITGTVNPFNYGYTF. As DNA, the CDR3 is TGTGCCAGTAGTATCACCGGGACAGTTAACCCATTTAACTATGGCTACACCTTC. The chain links TRBV19 to TRBJ1-2, with 7 bases that match TRBD1. With 3 bases clipped from V and 1 base from J, the junction kept 14 bases outside the gene matches. Germline values: CDR1 LNHDA, CDR2 SQIVND (reference sequence). CDR3 length: 18 residues.

This rearrangement joins TRBV6-5 to TRBJ1-3; weak D call: TRBD1 (5 bases). Trimming shortened V by 0 bases and J by 4 bases, and 13 bases separated the two germline ends. CDR1 and CDR2 (germline): MNHEY, SVGAGI. There are 16 residues in the CDR3. CDR3 sequence: CASSYSEGFTGNTIYF. DNA for the CDR3: TGTGCCAGCAGTTACTCGGAGGGGTTTACCGGAAACACCATATATTTT.

This clone has only a few counts. The chain carries TRBV20-1 and TRBJ2-7, with 7 bases aligning to TRBD1. The germline gives CDR1 DFQATT, CDR2 SNEGSKA (reference sequence). The J segment lost 3 bases and the V segment lost 6 bases, leaving 2 bases of the junction unmatched. CDR3 length: 11 amino acids. Written as DNA, the CDR3 is TGCAGTGCCAGACAGGGCTACGAGCAGTACTTC. It specifies CSARQGYEQYF.

The gene calls are TRBV10-3 and TRBJ2-5; possibly TRBD2 for D (7 bases). The ends were cut back, 5 bases at V and 1 base at J, with 14 bases in the middle. CDR1 ENHRY and CDR2 SYGVKD come from the germline V gene. This CDR3 contains 15 residues. CDR3 nucleotides: TGTGCCATCAGTCCCCGGGGGGCGTCCCAAGAGACCCAGTACTTC. As protein: CAISPRGASQETQYF.

This clone was seen more than once but under ten times. The V and J genes are TRBV5-1 and TRBJ2-7; 8 positions match TRBD1. This CDR3 contains 15 residues. The germline V gene has CDR1 SGHRS and CDR2 YFSETQ. The V and J ends lost 3 bases and 5 bases, in that order; junction bases with no gene match: 10. The CDR3 spells CASSWDRRRSDEQYF. The CDR3 nucleotides read TGCGCCAGCAGCTGGGACAGGCGTAGGTCGGACGAGCAGTACTTC.

The chain is built from TRBV1 and TRBJ1-1. TRBV1 corresponds to a pseudogene. The CDR3 extends over 13 amino acids. The CDR3, as DNA: TGCACCAGCAGCCAAGGACAGCCCCTGGGGGGTTTCTTT. It yields the protein CTSSQGQPLGGFF.

The CDR3 sequence is CASSPPLDRETYNEQFF. Written as DNA, the CDR3 is TGCGCCAGCAGCCCCCCCCTGGACAGGGAGACCTACAATGAGCAGTTCTTC. The V gene is TRBV4-1, the J gene TRBJ2-1; 8 positions agree with TRBD1. The CDR3 sequence is 17 residues long. J lost 2 bases, V lost 4 bases, and 10 bases had no gene match. Germline CDR1 reads MGHRA; CDR2 reads YSYEKL.

The CDR3 nucleotides are TGTGCCAGCAGGTCTCCCTACGAGCAGTACTTC. Protein product: CASRSPYEQYF. The rearrangement links TRBV6-5 to TRBJ2-7; the D is unclear. Germline CDR1 is MNHEY and CDR2 is SVGAGI. This CDR3 region has 11 residues. Trimming shortened V by 6 bases and J by 2 bases, and 5 bases separated the two germline ends.

The chain joins TRBV5-1 to TRBJ2-7, with D tentatively TRBD1 (6 bases). The CDR3 has 13 residues. Deletions cut 5 bases from V and 0 bases from J, with 9 bases between. Germline loops: CDR1 SGHRS, CDR2 YFSETQ. The CDR3: CASRDSNSYEQYF. DNA of the CDR3: TGCGCCAGCAGGGACAGTAACTCCTACGAGCAGTACTTC.

This clone was counted between two and nine times. The rearrangement joins TRBV2 to TRBJ1-2, with a possible D match to TRBD1 (6 bases). The CDR3 length is 14 residues. V gave up 4 bases and J gave up 8 bases, with 17 bases separating them. Germline V gene data show CDR1 as SNHLY and CDR2 as FYNNEI. The DNA for the CDR3 is TGTGCCAGCAGTGGGACAGACAGGTCTCGGGGCTACACCTTC. This gives the protein CASSGTDRSRGYTF.

This chain joins TRBV12-3 or TRBV12-4 and TRBJ2-3; D ambiguous. CDR3 length: 11 amino acids. V was pared by 7 bases and J by 2 bases, with 4 bases between. CDR3 coding DNA: TGTGCCAGCACCCTCACAGATACGCAGTATTTT. Translating it yields CASTLTDTQYF.

The rearrangement uses TRBV27 and TRBJ2-7; 8 bases line up with TRBD1. Germline-derived CDR1 and CDR2 are MNHEY and SMNVEV (reference sequence). The V segment lost 4 bases and the J segment 3 bases; nucleotides outside the gene matches: 8. This CDR3 spans 15 amino acids. CDR3 protein: CASSWGRTGLYEQYF. The CDR3 nucleotides are TGTGCCAGCAGTTGGGGTCGGACAGGGCTCTACGAGCAGTACTTC.

The chain joins TRBV6-6 to TRBJ2-6; D gene uncertain. The V gene's germline CDR1 is MNHNY and CDR2 SVGAGI (reference sequence). The CDR3 extends over 15 amino acids. Trimming pared 7 bases from V and 0 bases from J, leaving 10 bases between. The CDR3: CASISGYSGANVLTF. The CDR3 region has the DNA TGTGCCAGCATATCCGGGTACTCTGGGGCCAACGTCCTGACTTTC.

The gene calls are TRBV19 and TRBJ2-3, with D possibly matching TRBD1 (10 bases). Germline V CDR1 and CDR2: LNHDA, SQIVND (reference sequence). CDR3 length: 20 amino acids. With 1 base removed from V and 7 bases from J, the gap between germline ends came to 30 bases. Here the CDR3 DNA reads TGTGCCAGTAGTATAGGAGCTGGGACAGGGGATCTAGCGGGACTCAATACGCAGTATTTT. Translating it yields CASSIGAGTGDLAGLNTQYF.

The chain has TRBV6-4 and TRBJ1-2; D is perhaps TRBD1 (6 bases). Trimming cost V 6 bases and J 0 bases, with 14 bases left between them. The CDR3 is 15 amino acids. Germline CDR1 MRHNA, CDR2 SNTAGT. The CDR3 loop reads CASRQTDRTNYGYTF. DNA for the CDR3: TGTGCCAGCAGACAAACGGACAGAACTAACTATGGCTACACCTTC.